The rows below give T cell receptor beta chains drawn from one sample of a study of shared clonotypes between healthy human individuals. Sequencing used immunoSEQ multiplex PCR; TCRdb keeps in-frame clones, though not all of them. The top ten hold roughly 0.36% of the sample, which has some 2,500,000 clones, roughly 93% seen once. The sample taken for sequencing was naive CD4+ T cells from PBMCs. The receptor source for this set is a man aged 18 to 30 in good health. Some clones in this sample may be carry-over from other donors' samples. CDR3s include the opening cysteine and the closing phenylalanine or tryptophan. The D gene is left open where the match is weak. The size entry is marked missing in some rows and otherwise reads once, few, many or a size class.

j_gene,d_gene,v_gene,abundance,CDR3aa,CDR3nt
TRBJ2-3,-,TRBV29-1,-,CSADPSGTDTQYF,TGCAGCGCTGACCCCAGTGGCACAGATACGCAGTATTTT
TRBJ2-7,TRBD2,TRBV4-2,-,CASSPGLAGGFEQYF,TGTGCCAGCAGCCCGGGACTAGCGGGAGGGTTCGAGCAGTACTTC
TRBJ2-1,TRBD2,TRBV4-2,-,CASSQDPFRGTISGTGLPVEQFF,TGTGCCAGCAGCCAAGATCCCTTCCGGGGGACTATCTCGGGAACGGGGCTACCGGTTGAGCAGTTCTTC
TRBJ1-5,-,TRBV15,-,CATSRGRINQPQHF,TGTGCCACCAGCAGAGGACGGATCAATCAGCCCCAGCATTTT
TRBJ2-7,TRBD1,TRBV5-4,-,CASSTYRGIRAEQYF,TGTGCCAGCAGCACGTACAGGGGGATTCGAGCGGAGCAGTACTTC
TRBJ1-5,-,TRBV28,-,CASSPTGTLYQPQHF,TGTGCCAGCAGCCCAACGGGGACCCTGTATCAGCCCCAGCATTTT
TRBJ2-1,TRBD2,TRBV5-1,-,CASSPRLVAGGPGEQFF,TGCGCCAGCAGCCCCCGCCTGGTGGCGGGAGGGCCGGGGGAGCAGTTCTTC
TRBJ2-5,-,TRBV7-7,-,CASTGSQETQYF,TGTGCCAGTACAGGGTCCCAAGAGACCCAGTACTTC
TRBJ2-3,-,TRBV25-1,-,CASSDKDTQYF,TGTGCCAGCAGTGACAAAGATACGCAGTATTTT
TRBJ1-3,-,TRBV7-9,-,CASSLGGRSGNTIYF,TGTGCCAGCAGCTTAGGTGGCCGCTCTGGAAACACCATATATTTT
TRBJ2-1,TRBD2,TRBV27,-,CATALGLAGGGEQFF,TGTGCCACTGCCTTGGGACTAGCGGGAGGAGGGGAGCAGTTCTTC
TRBJ1-2,TRBD1,TRBV7-2,-,CASSLQGEYYGYTF,TGTGCCAGCAGCCTCCAGGGGGAGTACTATGGCTACACCTTC
TRBJ2-3,TRBD2,TRBV4-3,-,CASSSRTSGDTQYF,TGCGCCAGCAGCTCTCGGACTAGCGGGGATACGCAGTATTTT
TRBJ2-7,TRBD1,TRBV29-1,-,CSACRGQGYEQYF,TGCAGCGCCTGCAGAGGACAGGGCTACGAGCAGTACTTC
TRBJ2-1,-,TRBV28,-,CASSPFGGYNEQFF,TGTGCCAGCAGCCCTTTCGGGGGCTACAATGAGCAGTTCTTC
TRBJ2-3,TRBD2,TRBV9,-,CASSLSGTSGRRTSTDTQYF,TGTGCCAGCAGCTTGTCCGGGACTAGCGGGAGGCGAACTAGCACAGATACGCAGTATTTT
TRBJ2-2,TRBD1,TRBV25-1,once,CASSDPGQGGAGELFF,TGTGCCAGCAGTGATCCGGGACAGGGTGGGGCCGGGGAGCTGTTTTTT
TRBJ1-2,TRBD1,TRBV5-4,-,CASSLGDRVYGYTF,TGTGCCAGCAGCCTGGGGGACAGGGTCTATGGCTACACCTTC
TRBJ2-1,-,TRBV5-1,-,CASSPEYHYNEQFF,TGCGCCAGCAGTCCGGAGTACCACTACAATGAGCAGTTCTTC
TRBJ1-5,-,TRBV21-1,-,CASSSRQGPSNQPQHF,TGTGCCAGCAGCAGCCGACAGGGGCCAAGCAATCAGCCCCAGCATTTT
TRBJ2-2,-,TRBV4-2,-,CASSHSLTGELFF,TGTGCCAGCAGCCATAGCCTGACCGGGGAGCTGTTTTTT
TRBJ2-7,-,TRBV5-4,-,CASSLVGGYEQYF,TGTGCCAGCAGCTTGGTGGGGGGCTACGAGCAGTACTTC
TRBJ2-1,TRBD2,TRBV5-1,-,CASSRLAGSSYNEQFF,TGCGCCAGCAGCCGACTAGCGGGTAGCTCCTACAATGAGCAGTTCTTC
TRBJ2-5,-,TRBV5-6,-,CASSLQETQYF,TGTGCCAGCAGCCTTCAAGAGACCCAGTACTTC
TRBJ2-2,-,TRBV7-7,-,CASSRTYLNTGELFF,TGTGCCAGCAGCCGGACTTATTTGAACACCGGGGAGCTGTTTTTT
TRBJ2-3,TRBD2,TRBV6-5,-,CASSSSASGSTDTQYF,TGTGCCAGCAGTTCCTCGGCTAGCGGATCCACAGATACGCAGTATTTT
TRBJ1-1,-,TRBV18,few,CASSLGTTTRAEAFF,TGTGCCAGCTCACTAGGGACCACTACGAGGGCTGAAGCTTTCTTT
TRBJ2-2,-,TRBV2,few,CASSEIGELFF,TGTGCCAGCAGTGAAATCGGGGAGCTGTTTTTT
TRBJ2-3,-,TRBV6-4,-,CASSDTSRSTQYF,TGTGCCAGCAGTGACACGAGTAGGTCGACGCAGTATTTT
TRBJ2-1,TRBD1,TRBV14,-,CTSGTGAYNEQFF,TGTACCTCCGGGACAGGGGCCTACAATGAGCAGTTCTTC
TRBJ2-7,-,TRBV2,-,CASAGGSYEQYF,TGTGCCAGTGCCGGGGGATCCTACGAGCAGTACTTC
TRBJ2-3,-,TRBV5-1,-,CASSLGGTTADTQYF,TGCGCCAGCAGCTTGGGAGGGACGACGGCAGATACGCAGTATTTT